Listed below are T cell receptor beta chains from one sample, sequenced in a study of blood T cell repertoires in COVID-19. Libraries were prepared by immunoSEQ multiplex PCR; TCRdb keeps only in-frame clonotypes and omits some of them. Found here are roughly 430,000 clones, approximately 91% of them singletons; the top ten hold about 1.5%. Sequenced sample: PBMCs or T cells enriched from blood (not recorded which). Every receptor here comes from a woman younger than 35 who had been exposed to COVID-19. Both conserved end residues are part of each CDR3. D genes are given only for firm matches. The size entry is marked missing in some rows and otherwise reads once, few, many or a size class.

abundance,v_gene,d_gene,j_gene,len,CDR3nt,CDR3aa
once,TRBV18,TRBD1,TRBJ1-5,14,TGTGCCAGCTCACAGGGGGCACAGGATCAGCCCCAGCATTTT,CASSQGAQDQPQHF
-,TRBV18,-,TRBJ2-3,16,TGTGCCAGCTCACCGGCGGCGGCCCTCATGAGAGATACGCAGTATTTT,CASSPAAALMRDTQYF
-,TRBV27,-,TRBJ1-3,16,TGTGCCAGCAGTCCCTTCGGGAGGAGCTCTGGAAACACCATATATTTT,CASSPFGRSSGNTIYF
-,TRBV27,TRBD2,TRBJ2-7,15,TGTGCCAGCAGTTTCTTGCGGGAGGGCAAACGGGAGCAGTACTTC,CASSFLREGKREQYF
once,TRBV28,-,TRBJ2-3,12,TGTGCCAGCAGTTTAAAGCTGACAACGCAGTATTTT,CASSLKLTTQYF
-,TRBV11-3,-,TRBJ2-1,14,TGTGCCAGCAGCTCGAGAGGGGGGGCCAATGAGCAGTTCTTC,CASSSRGGANEQFF
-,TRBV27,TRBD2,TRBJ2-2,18,TGTGCCAGCAGTCCCGGGACTAGCGGGAGGGTAGGCACCGGGGAGCTGTTTTTT,CASSPGTSGRVGTGELFF
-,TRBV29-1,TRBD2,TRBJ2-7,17,TGCAGCGTTGAAGTTGAGAGAGAGCGGGGGCCCTCCTACGAGCAGTACTTC,CSVEVERERGPSYEQYF
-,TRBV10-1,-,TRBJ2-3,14,TGCGCCAGCACCCCGAGGGGAGGTGGGGATACGCAGTATTTT,CASTPRGGGDTQYF
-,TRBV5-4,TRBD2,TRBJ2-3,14,TGTGCCAGCAGCGCTAGCGGGGGATTAGATACGCAGTATTTT,CASSASGGLDTQYF
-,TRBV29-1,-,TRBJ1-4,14,TGCAGCGGACAAACAGGAGCAACTAATGAAAAACTGTTTTTT,CSGQTGATNEKLFF
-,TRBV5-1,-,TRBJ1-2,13,TGCGCCAGCAGCGTTGACATCTACTATGGCTACACCTTC,CASSVDIYYGYTF
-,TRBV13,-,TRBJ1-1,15,TGTGCCAGCAGCTCCCTGAGGCAGCCGAACACTGAAGCTTTCTTT,CASSSLRQPNTEAFF
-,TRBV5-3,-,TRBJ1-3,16,TGTGCCAGAAGCTGCCTTGGGGGGAACTCTGGAAACACCATATATTTT,CARSCLGGNSGNTIYF
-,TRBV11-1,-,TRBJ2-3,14,TGTGCCAGCAGCTTAAGGGGGGGAACAGATACGCAGTATTTT,CASSLRGGTDTQYF
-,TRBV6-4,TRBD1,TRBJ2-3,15,TGTGCCAGCAGTATTACCCCAGGGGGCCCAGATACGCAGTATTTT,CASSITPGGPDTQYF
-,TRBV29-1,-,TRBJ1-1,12,TGCAGCGACCAGGAGGGGTACACTGAAGCTTTCTTT,CSDQEGYTEAFF
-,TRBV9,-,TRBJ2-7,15,TGTGCCAGCAGCGTTAGCGGCTATAGCTCCTACGAGCAGTACTTC,CASSVSGYSSYEQYF
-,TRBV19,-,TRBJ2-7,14,TGTGCCAGTAGTAAACAGGGAGCAGCCTACGAGCAGTACTTC,CASSKQGAAYEQYF
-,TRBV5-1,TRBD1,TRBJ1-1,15,TGCGCCAGCAGCTTGGCGGGACAGGGAGGCACTGAAGCTTTCTTT,CASSLAGQGGTEAFF
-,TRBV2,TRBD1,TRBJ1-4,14,TGTGCCATGTCCCGACAGGGGGCCGGAGAAAAACTGTTTTTT,CAMSRQGAGEKLFF
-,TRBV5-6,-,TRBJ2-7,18,TGTGCCAGCAGCTTGACGATGGGGTTTAGCGGATTCTCCTACGAGCAGTACTTC,CASSLTMGFSGFSYEQYF
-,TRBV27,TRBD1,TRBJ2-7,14,TGTGCCAGCAACCCGGGGACAGCTACTTACGAGCAGTACTTC,CASNPGTATYEQYF
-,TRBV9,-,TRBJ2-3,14,TGTGCCAGCAGCGAAAGTATAGTTGCAGATACGCAGTATTTT,CASSESIVADTQYF
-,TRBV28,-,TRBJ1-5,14,TGTGCCAGCAGTTTTACAGGGATCGGTCAGCCCCAGCATTTT,CASSFTGIGQPQHF
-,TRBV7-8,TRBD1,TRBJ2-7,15,TGTGCCAGCAGCTCCTCCCACAGGGGGCAGTACGAGCAGTACTTC,CASSSSHRGQYEQYF
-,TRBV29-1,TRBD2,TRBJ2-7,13,TGCAGCGTTGAGACTAGCGTCGCCTACGAGCAGTACTTC,CSVETSVAYEQYF